The sequence of this T cell receptor (beta chain) was determined in a study of T cells in Graves' hyperthyroidism and ophthalmopathy. This CDR3 spans 15 amino acids. Germline CDR1 and CDR2: MNHNS and SASEGT. V was clipped by 4 bases and J by 0 bases, with 10 bases between them. From RNA transcripts, TCR beta CDR3 regions were amplified. The primer set for the first-round RT-PCR of the TCR CDR3 was HTBI. From the multiplex PCR reads, TCRdb called clonotypes with MiXCR, one entry per CDR3 protein. The sample comprises about 160,000 distinct CDR3 sequences, 9.4% of which are singletons, and about 20% rests with the top ten. This clonotype was recorded many times.

Source material: blood. This receptor was taken from a woman between 18 and 30 years old with Graves' hyperthyroidism that later progressed to Graves' ophthalmopathy. The V and J genes are TRBV6-1 and TRBJ1-3; a possible D gene is TRBD1 (6 bases). CDR3: CASSVDSTSGNTIYF. In DNA, the CDR3 is TGTGCCAGCAGTGTGGACAGTACCTCTGGAAACACCATATATTTT.